The text below deals with one T cell receptor beta chain. Its antigen is not identified. Other DNA sequences in this sample translate to the same CDR3. Extracted from the samples, RNA was reverse transcribed into cDNA to serve as the sequencing template. Assay: immunoSEQ multiplex PCR; the TCRdb copy retains only in-frame clones and omits some. This table has roughly 180,000 clones, roughly 46% appearing once. The data originate from a study of CD8+ T cells in alopecia areata. Findings and caveats of the study: Mouse data revealed clearer TCR sharing than patient data did, a gap possibly tied to HLA.

As to treatment: oral pan-JAK inhibitor, 5-10 mg twice daily. Specimens obtained from alopecia areata patients comprised lesional scalp punch biopsies and peripheral blood. Source: CD8+ T cells sorted from blood, taken at roughly week 52, from a patient treated with tofacitinib. The source is a human donor with alopecia areata.

DNA for the CDR3: TGTGCCAGCAGCGACCGGGCTTATGGCTACACCTTC. Amino acid sequence: CASSDRAYGYTF. The V and J genes are TRBV9 and TRBJ1-2; no firm D call. Germline assignment: CDR1 SGDLS and CDR2 YYNGEE. V lost 3 bases to trimming and J lost 5 bases, with 8 bases between them. CDR3 size: 12 residues.